This paragraph covers one T cell receptor (beta chain) sequence. Its antigen is unidentified. The CDR3 has 14 residues. CDR1 SGDLS and CDR2 YYNGEE come from the germline V gene. Trimming left V 0 bases short and J 5 bases short, with 11 bases between. Each patient with chemo-refractory metastatic non-small-cell lung cancer was treated with focal radiation plus CTLA-4 blockade using ipilimumab. The record originates from a study of radiotherapy plus CTLA-4 blockade in lung cancer. Assay used: immunoSEQ multiplex PCR; TCRdb lists only in-frame clones, some missing. The sample contains 50,000 to 65,000 clones, roughly 77% of which appear only once. Regarding the study as a whole: Reported findings show early blood T cell clone dynamics, with interferon-beta, best predicted response.

The sequenced sample was peripheral blood, obtained from a patient treated with radiotherapy plus ipilimumab. The chain couples TRBV9 to TRBJ1-2, with D uncertain. The sequence came from a human donor with non-small cell lung cancer who had a complete response to radiotherapy plus ipilimumab. CDR3 coding DNA: TGTGCCAGCAGCGTAGGTACGGAGGTATATGGCTACACCTTC. Amino acid sequence: CASSVGTEVYGYTF.